These T cell receptor beta chains were read from a single sample in a study of CD8+ T cells in alopecia areata. The assay was immunoSEQ multiplex PCR, and TCRdb's table has in-frame clones only and misses some. The table includes roughly 130,000 clones, over 50% detected once. The sequenced sample was CD4+ T cells sorted from blood, obtained at week 0. These receptors originate from a human donor with alopecia areata. Both conserved end residues are part of each CDR3. Not all rows give a size; the values are once, few, many and, for expanded clones, a class.

CDR3: CASSPGHSDSYEQYF; J: TRBJ2-7; V: TRBV4-2; size: few
CDR3: CASSPRLAGEETQYF; J: TRBJ2-5; V: TRBV18; size: -
CDR3: CASSPQQRSYNEQFF; J: TRBJ2-1; V: TRBV18; size: -
CDR3: CASSPGTSGNQETQYF; J: TRBJ2-5; V: TRBV18; size: -
CDR3: CASSLAGGPYNEQFF; J: TRBJ2-1; V: TRBV11-2; size: -
CDR3: CASSIKRESGRFHEQYF; J: TRBJ2-7; V: TRBV19; size: -
CDR3: CASQGGGLAETQYF; J: TRBJ2-5; V: TRBV6-1; size: -
CDR3: CASSRDGTDTQYF; J: TRBJ2-3; V: TRBV7-3; size: -
CDR3: CASSPGGDGNTIYF; J: TRBJ1-3; V: TRBV28; size: -
CDR3: CASSLGGTKAHEQFF; J: TRBJ2-1; V: TRBV7-7; size: -
CDR3: CASSYSETGTDTQYF; J: TRBJ2-3; V: TRBV6-6; size: few
CDR3: CASSGGLRGAMQYF; J: TRBJ2-3; V: TRBV4-1; size: -
CDR3: CAWKIGRRATDTQYF; J: TRBJ2-3; V: TRBV30; size: -
CDR3: CSARDRGYNEQFF; J: TRBJ2-1; V: TRBV29-1; size: -
CDR3: CASSFPGGSYEQYF; J: TRBJ2-7; V: TRBV7-9; size: -
CDR3: CASSGQGGNSPLHF; J: TRBJ1-6; V: TRBV2; size: -
CDR3: CASSDEQTQYF; J: TRBJ2-5; V: TRBV28; size: -
CDR3: CASSLGGENNEQFF; J: TRBJ2-1; V: TRBV5-1; size: -
CDR3: CASSPTRANYEQYF; J: TRBJ2-7; V: TRBV7-8; size: -
CDR3: CSVSVNLDTEAFF; J: TRBJ1-1; V: TRBV29-1; size: -
CDR3: CASSQVSGTSDPTSTDTQYF; J: TRBJ2-3; V: TRBV4-3; size: -
CDR3: CASRVNTEAFF; J: TRBJ1-1; V: TRBV28; size: once
CDR3: CASSYGSGGTNEQFF; J: TRBJ2-1; V: TRBV6-6; size: -
CDR3: CASRLQRNTEAFF; J: TRBJ1-1; V: TRBV19; size: -
CDR3: CAISEPEYNSPLHF; J: TRBJ1-6; V: TRBV10-3; size: -
CDR3: CASHPGSEDTQYF; J: TRBJ2-3; V: TRBV5-1; size: few
CDR3: CASRIAAQETQYF; J: TRBJ2-5; V: TRBV5-1; size: -
CDR3: CASSSTQGSGETQYF; J: TRBJ2-5; V: TRBV6-5; size: -
CDR3: CASSNPQGARNEQFF; J: TRBJ2-1; V: TRBV5-1; size: -